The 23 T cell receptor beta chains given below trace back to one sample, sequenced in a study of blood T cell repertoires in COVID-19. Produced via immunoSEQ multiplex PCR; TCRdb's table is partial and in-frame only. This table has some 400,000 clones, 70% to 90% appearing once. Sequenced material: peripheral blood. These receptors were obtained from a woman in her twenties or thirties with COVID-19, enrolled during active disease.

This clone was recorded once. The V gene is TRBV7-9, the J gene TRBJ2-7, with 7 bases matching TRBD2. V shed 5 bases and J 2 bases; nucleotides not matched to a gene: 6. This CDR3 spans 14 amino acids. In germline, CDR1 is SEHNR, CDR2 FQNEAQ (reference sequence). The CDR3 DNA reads TGTGCCAGCAGCAGCGGGACCCTAACCTACGAGCAGTACTTC. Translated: CASSSGTLTYEQYF.

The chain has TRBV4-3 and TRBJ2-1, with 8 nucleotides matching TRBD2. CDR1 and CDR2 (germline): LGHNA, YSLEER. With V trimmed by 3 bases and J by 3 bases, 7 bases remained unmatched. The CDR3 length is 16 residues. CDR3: CASSQGSGSGYNEQFF. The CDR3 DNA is TGCGCCAGCAGCCAGGGGAGCGGGAGCGGCTACAATGAGCAGTTCTTC.

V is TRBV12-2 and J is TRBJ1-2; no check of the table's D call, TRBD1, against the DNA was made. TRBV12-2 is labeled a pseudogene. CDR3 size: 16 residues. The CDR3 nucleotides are TGTGCAAGTCGCCTCTCCCGGGACAGGGGACCCTATGGCTACACCTTC. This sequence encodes CASRLSRDRGPYGYTF.

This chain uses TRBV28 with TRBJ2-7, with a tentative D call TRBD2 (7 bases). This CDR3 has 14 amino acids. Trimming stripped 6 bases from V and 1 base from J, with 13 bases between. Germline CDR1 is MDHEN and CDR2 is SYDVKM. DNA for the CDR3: TGTGCCAGCAGCCCCGGGGGGCCGTCCTACGAGCAGTACTTC. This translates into CASSPGGPSYEQYF. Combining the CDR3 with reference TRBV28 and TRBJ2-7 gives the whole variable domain DVKVTQSSRYLVKRTGEKVFLECVQDMDHENMFWYRQDPGLGLRLIYFSYDVKMKEKGDIPEGYSVSREKKERFSLILESASTNQTSMYLCASSPGGPSYEQYFGPGTRLTVT.

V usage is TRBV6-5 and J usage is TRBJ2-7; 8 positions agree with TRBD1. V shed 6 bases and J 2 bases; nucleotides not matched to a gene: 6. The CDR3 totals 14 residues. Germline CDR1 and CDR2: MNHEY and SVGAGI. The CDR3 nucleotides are TGTGCCAGCAGCGGACAGGGTAAGCCCTACGAGCAGTACTTC. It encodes CASSGQGKPYEQYF.

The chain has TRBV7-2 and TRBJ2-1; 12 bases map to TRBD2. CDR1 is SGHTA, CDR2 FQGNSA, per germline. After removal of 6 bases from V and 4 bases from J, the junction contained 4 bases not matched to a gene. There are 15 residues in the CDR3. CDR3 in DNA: TGTGCCAGCAGGGCCGGGACTAGCGGGTACAATGAGCAGTTCTTC. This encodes CASRAGTSGYNEQFF.

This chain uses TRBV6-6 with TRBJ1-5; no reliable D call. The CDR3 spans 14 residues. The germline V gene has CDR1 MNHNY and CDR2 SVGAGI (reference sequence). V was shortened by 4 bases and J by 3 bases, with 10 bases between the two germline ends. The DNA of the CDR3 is TGTGCCAGCAGTTCGGCGGGATTCAATCAGCCCCAGCATTTT. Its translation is CASSSAGFNQPQHF.

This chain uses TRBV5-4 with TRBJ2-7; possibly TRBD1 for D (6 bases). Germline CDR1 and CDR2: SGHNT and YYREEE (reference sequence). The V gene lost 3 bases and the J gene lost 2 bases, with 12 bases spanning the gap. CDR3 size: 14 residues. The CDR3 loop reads CASSSPQGPYEQYF. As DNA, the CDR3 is TGTGCCAGCAGCTCCCCACAGGGCCCCTACGAGCAGTACTTC.

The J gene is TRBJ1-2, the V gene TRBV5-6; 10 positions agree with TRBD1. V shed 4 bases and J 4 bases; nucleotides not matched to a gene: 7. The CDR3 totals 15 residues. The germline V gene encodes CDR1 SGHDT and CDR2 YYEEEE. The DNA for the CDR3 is TGTGCCAGCAGCCCAGGGACAGGGGTCAGCTATGGCTACACCTTC. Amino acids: CASSPGTGVSYGYTF. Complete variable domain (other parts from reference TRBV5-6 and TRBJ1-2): DAGVTQSPTHLIKTRGQQVTLRCSPKSGHDTVSWYQQALGQGPQFIFQYYEEEERQRGNFPDRFSGHQFPNYSSELNVNALLLGDSALYLCASSPGTGVSYGYTFGSGTRLTVV.

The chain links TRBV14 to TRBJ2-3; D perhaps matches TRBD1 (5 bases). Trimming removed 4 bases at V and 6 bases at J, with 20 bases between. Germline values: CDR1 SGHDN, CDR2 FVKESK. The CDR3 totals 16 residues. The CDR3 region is CASSPIGAQGMDTQYF. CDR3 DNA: TGTGCCAGCAGCCCCATAGGCGCTCAGGGCATGGATACGCAGTATTTT.

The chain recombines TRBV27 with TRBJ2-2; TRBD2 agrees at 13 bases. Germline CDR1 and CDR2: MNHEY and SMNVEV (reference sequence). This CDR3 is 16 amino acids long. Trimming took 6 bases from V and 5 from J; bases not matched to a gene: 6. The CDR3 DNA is TGTGCCAGCAGCCCTCAACTAGCGGGAGGGACCGGGGAGCTGTTTTTT. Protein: CASSPQLAGGTGELFF.

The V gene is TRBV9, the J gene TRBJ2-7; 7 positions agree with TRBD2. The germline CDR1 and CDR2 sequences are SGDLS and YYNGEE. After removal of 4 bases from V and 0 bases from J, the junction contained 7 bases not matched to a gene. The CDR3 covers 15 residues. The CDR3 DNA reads TGTGCCAGCAGCCCCGGGAGGACCATCTCCTACGAGCAGTACTTC. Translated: CASSPGRTISYEQYF.

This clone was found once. This chain's CDR3 is CASSDLSNRVCRTDTQYF. The CDR3 region has the DNA TGTGCCAGCAGTGACTTATCCAACAGGGTTTGCCGGACAGATACGCAGTATTTT. The chain uses TRBV6-4 and TRBJ2-3, with D possibly being TRBD1 (6 bases). From germline, CDR1 is MRHNA and CDR2 SNTAGT. Trimming shortened V by 1 base and J by 3 bases, and 20 bases separated the two germline ends. The CDR3 covers 18 residues.

CDR3 region: CASSIVTGEQYF. Here the CDR3 DNA reads TGTGCCAGTAGTATAGTGACGGGGGAGCAGTACTTC. The chain joins TRBV19 to TRBJ2-7, with D tentatively TRBD2 (5 bases). Germline values: CDR1 LNHDA, CDR2 SQIVND (reference sequence). V lost 1 base and J 7 bases, leaving 8 bases between the germline ends. The CDR3 has 12 residues.

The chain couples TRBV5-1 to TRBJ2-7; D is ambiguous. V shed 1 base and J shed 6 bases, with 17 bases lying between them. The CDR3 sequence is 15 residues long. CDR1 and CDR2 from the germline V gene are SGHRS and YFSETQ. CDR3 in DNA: TGCGCCAGCAGCTTGAACCAAGGAGTTTACGGCGAGCAGTACTTC. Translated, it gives CASSLNQGVYGEQYF.

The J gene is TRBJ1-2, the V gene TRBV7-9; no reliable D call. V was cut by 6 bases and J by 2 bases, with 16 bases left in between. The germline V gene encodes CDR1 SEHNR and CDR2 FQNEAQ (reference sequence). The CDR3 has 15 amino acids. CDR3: CASRDNLGANYGYTF. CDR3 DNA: TGTGCCAGCAGAGACAACTTGGGAGCAAACTATGGCTACACCTTC.

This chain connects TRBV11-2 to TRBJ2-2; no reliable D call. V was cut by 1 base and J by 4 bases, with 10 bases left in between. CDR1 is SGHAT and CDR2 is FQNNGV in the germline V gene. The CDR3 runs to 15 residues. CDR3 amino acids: CASSLVQQLTGELFF. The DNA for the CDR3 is TGTGCCAGCAGCTTAGTCCAACAGCTCACCGGGGAGCTGTTTTTT.

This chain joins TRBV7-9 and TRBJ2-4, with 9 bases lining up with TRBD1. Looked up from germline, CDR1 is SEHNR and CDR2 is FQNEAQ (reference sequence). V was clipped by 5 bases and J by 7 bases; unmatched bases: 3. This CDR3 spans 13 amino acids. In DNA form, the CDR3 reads TGTGCCAGCAGCGTAGACAGGGGGAACATTCAGTACTTC. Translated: CASSVDRGNIQYF. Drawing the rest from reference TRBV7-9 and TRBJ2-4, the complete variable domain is DTGVSQNPRHKITKRGQNVTFRCDPISEHNRLYWYRQTLGQGPEFLTYFQNEAQLEKSRLLSDRFSAERPKGSFSTLEIQRTEQGDSAMYLCASSVDRGNIQYFGAGTRLSVL.

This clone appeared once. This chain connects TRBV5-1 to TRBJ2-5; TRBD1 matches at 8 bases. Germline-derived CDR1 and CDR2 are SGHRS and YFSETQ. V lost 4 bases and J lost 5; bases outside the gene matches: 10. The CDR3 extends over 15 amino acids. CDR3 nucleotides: TGCGCCAGCAGCCCCCAACAGGGGGTTGGGGAGACCCAGTACTTC. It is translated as CASSPQQGVGETQYF.

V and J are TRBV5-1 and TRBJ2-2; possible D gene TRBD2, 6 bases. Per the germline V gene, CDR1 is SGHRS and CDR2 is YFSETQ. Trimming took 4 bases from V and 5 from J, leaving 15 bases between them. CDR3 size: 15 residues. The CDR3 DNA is TGCGCCAGCAGCATCGGACCCGCGGGGACCGGGGAGCTGTTTTTT. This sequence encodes CASSIGPAGTGELFF.

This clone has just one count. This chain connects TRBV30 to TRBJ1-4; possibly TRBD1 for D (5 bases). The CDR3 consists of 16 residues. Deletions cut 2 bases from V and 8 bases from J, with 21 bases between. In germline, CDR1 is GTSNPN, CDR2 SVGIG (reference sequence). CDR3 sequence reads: CAWSPWGIRVLEKLFF. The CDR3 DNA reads TGTGCCTGGAGTCCATGGGGCATCAGGGTGTTAGAAAAACTGTTTTTT.

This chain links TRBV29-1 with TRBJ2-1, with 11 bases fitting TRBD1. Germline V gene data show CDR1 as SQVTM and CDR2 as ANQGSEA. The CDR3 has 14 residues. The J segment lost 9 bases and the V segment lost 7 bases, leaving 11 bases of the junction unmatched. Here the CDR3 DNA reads TGCAGCGCCTTCGGACAGGGGGCGCAAGGTGAGCAGTTCTTC. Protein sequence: CSAFGQGAQGEQFF.

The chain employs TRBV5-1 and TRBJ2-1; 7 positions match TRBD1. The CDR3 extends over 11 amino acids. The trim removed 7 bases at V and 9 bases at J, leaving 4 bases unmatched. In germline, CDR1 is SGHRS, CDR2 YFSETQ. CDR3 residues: CASSRQGEQFF. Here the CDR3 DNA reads TGCGCCAGCTCACGACAGGGTGAGCAGTTCTTC.